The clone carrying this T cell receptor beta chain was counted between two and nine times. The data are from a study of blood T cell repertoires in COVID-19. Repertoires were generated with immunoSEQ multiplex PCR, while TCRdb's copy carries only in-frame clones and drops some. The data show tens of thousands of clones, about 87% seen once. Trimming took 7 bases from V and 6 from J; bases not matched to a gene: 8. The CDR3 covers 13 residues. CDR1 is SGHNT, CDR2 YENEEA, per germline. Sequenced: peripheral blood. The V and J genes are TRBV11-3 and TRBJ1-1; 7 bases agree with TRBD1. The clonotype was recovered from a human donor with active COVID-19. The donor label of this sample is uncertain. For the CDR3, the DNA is TGTGCCAGCAAGGGAAGGGGGCAAGCTGAAGCTTTCTTT. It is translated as CASKGRGQAEAFF. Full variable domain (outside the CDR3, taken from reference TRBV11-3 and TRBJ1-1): EAGVVQSPRYKIIEKKQPVAFWCNPISGHNTLYWYLQNLGQGPELLIRYENEEAVDDSQLPKDRFSAERLKGVDSTLKIQPAELGDSAVYLCASKGRGQAEAFFGQGTRLTVV.